The 13 T cell receptor beta chains below were found in one sample sequenced in a study of T cells in women clearing cervical HPV infection. Assay used: immunoSEQ multiplex PCR; TCRdb lists only in-frame clones, some missing. The table gives about 24,000 clones; the top ten clones make up 5.4% of it. The sequenced sample consisted of blood buffy coat. The origin of the receptors is a woman between 18 and 70 years old with a cervical HPV16 infection that either progressed to CIN3+ or cleared (not recorded which).

CDR3 amino acids: CASSFGQNTDTQYF. The sequenced part of the CDR3 DNA is TGTGCCAGCAGCTTTGGACAGAACACAGATACG. The chain employs TRBV7-7 and TRBJ2-3, with a tentative D call TRBD1 (6 bases). The CDR3 end falls 3 residues outside the read, so it is completed with the germline J gene. The V and J ends lost 3 bases and 2 bases respectively, with 9 bases between them. Germline lookup yields CDR1 SSHAT and CDR2 FNYEAQ (reference sequence). The CDR3 is made up of 14 amino acids. Variable domain in full (rest from reference TRBV7-7 and TRBJ2-3): GAGVSQSPRYKVTKRGQDVTLRCDPISSHATLYWYQQALGQGPEFLTYFNYEAQPDKSGLPSDRFSAERPEGSISTLTIQRTEQRDSAMYRCASSFGQNTDTQYFGPGTRLTVL.

Notes on this clone: The read stops 3 residues short of the end of the CDR3; the missing end is completed from the germline J gene. The chain carries TRBV2 and TRBJ1-1; D not resolved. Germline CDR1 reads SNHLY; CDR2 reads FYNNEI. The CDR3 loop spans 12 amino acids. The V end was cut by 8 bases, the J end by 2 bases, with 9 bases between. The DNA read from the CDR3 is TGTGCCAGCCGTCGGGGAAACACTGAA. Translated: CASRRGNTE. The CDR3 reads in full as CASRRGNTEAFF. Drawing the rest from reference TRBV2 and TRBJ1-1, the complete variable domain is EPEVTQTPSHQVTQMGQEVILRCVPISNHLYFYWYRQILGQKVEFLVSFYNNEISEKSEIFDDQFSVERPDGSNFTLKIRSTKLEDSAMYFCASRRGNTEAFFGQGTRLTVV.

In regard to this clone: The read terminates 3 residues before the CDR3 end, so the remaining end is supplied by the germline J gene. The chain combines TRBV19 with TRBJ1-1; 9 bases match TRBD1. The CDR3 is 15 residues long. CDR1 is LNHDA, CDR2 SQIVND, per germline (reference sequence). V lost 7 bases to trimming and J lost 1 base; unmatched junction nucleotides: 7. The part of the CDR3 DNA that was read is TGTGCCAGTATCATACAGGGGGCAAGGAACACTGAA. As protein: CASIIQGARNTE. The full CDR3 protein is CASIIQGARNTEAFF.

A remark on this clone: With the read ending 3 residues before the CDR3 end, the germline J gene is used to fill in that end. The chain links TRBV5-1 to TRBJ1-1; D is undetermined. Trimming cost V 4 bases and J 0 bases, with 10 bases left between them. The CDR3 totals 14 residues. In germline, CDR1 is SGHRS, CDR2 YFSETQ. The sequenced part of the CDR3 DNA is TGCGCCAGCAGCGTAGGACTCATGAACACTGAA. Its translation is CASSVGLMNTE. The CDR3 as a whole reads CASSVGLMNTEAFF. Combining the CDR3 with reference TRBV5-1 and TRBJ1-1 gives the whole variable domain KAGVTQTPRYLIKTRGQQVTLSCSPISGHRSVSWYQQTPGQGLQFLFEYFSETQRNKGNFPGRFSGRQFSNSRSEMNVSTLELGDSALYLCASSVGLMNTEAFFGQGTRLTVV.

With regard to this clone: The read terminates 3 residues ahead of where the CDR3 ends, so the germline J gene completes it. The V and J genes are TRBV5-6 and TRBJ1-2; D remains ambiguous. Trimming took off 0 bases at V and 4 bases at J, with 7 bases between the two ends. Germline CDR1 is SGHDT and CDR2 is YYEEEE. The CDR3 loop spans 13 amino acids. The CDR3 loop reads CASSLAGIYGYTF. CDR3 DNA (partial): TGTGCCAGCAGCTTGGCGGGGATCTATGGC.

Concerning this clone itself: The sequenced fragment ends 3 residues before the CDR3 boundary, so the rest is inferred from the germline J gene. The chain recombines TRBV7-3 with TRBJ2-2; D gene ambiguous. This CDR3 region has 14 residues. Trimming pared 5 bases from V and 1 base from J, leaving 8 bases between. Germline CDR1 SGHTA, CDR2 FQGTGA. CDR3 sequence reads: CASSRRQNTGELFF. Partial CDR3 DNA: TGTGCCAGCAGCCGGAGACAGAACACCGGGGAG. The entire variable domain, with the rest obtained from reference TRBV7-3 and TRBJ2-2, is as follows: GAGVSQTPSNKVTEKGKYVELRCDPISGHTALYWYRQSLGQGPEFLIYFQGTGAADDSGLPNDRFFAVRPEGSVSTLKIQRTERGDSAVYLCASSRRQNTGELFFGEGSRLTVL.

The CDR3 sequence: CASSKRDRWEEKLFF. CDR3 DNA (partial): TGTGCCAGCAGCAAGAGGGACAGGTGGGAGGAAAAA. The rearrangement joins TRBV5-6 to TRBJ1-4, with 8 bases aligning to TRBD1. The read finishes 3 residues shy of the CDR3 end, and the germline J gene is used to complete it. There are 15 residues in the CDR3. CDR1 is SGHDT and CDR2 is YYEEEE in the germline V gene. Trimming at V came to 4 bases and at J to 8 bases, leaving 10 bases not matched to a gene.

For this clone: The CDR3 end is not reached by the read, which stops 3 residues before it; the germline J gene fills it in. This chain connects TRBV5-4 to TRBJ2-5, with 7 bases fitting TRBD1. There are 15 residues in the CDR3. V trimming: 3 bases; J trimming: 0 bases; junction bases outside the gene matches: 5. The germline gives CDR1 SGHNT, CDR2 YYREEE (reference sequence). The chain's CDR3 is CASSWDSVNQETQYF. The sequenced CDR3 bases are TGTGCCAGCAGCTGGGACAGCGTAAACCAAGAGACC.

About this clone itself: The read terminates 3 residues ahead of where the CDR3 ends, so the germline J gene completes it. The V and J genes are TRBV4-1 and TRBJ2-5; 9 nucleotides agree with TRBD1. The germline CDR1 and CDR2 sequences are MGHRA and YSYEKL. The CDR3 sequence is 16 residues long. V was clipped by 4 bases and J by 2 bases; unmatched bases: 8. CDR3 region: CASSPSQDRGQETQYF. CDR3 DNA, as far as it was read: TGCGCCAGCAGCCCATCACAGGACAGGGGTCAAGAGACC.

Remarks on this clone: The read comes to an end 3 residues before the CDR3 does, leaving the germline J gene to fill in the end. J is TRBJ2-2 and V is TRBV19; no definite D call. Between the trimmed V and J ends, which lost 3 bases and 1 base, there was a span of 12 bases. Looked up from germline, CDR1 is LNHDA and CDR2 is SQIVND (reference sequence). CDR3 length: 16 amino acids. Incomplete CDR3 DNA: TGTGCCAGTAGTATTGCAACCTTCAGGAACACCGGGGAG. Translation: CASSIATFRNTGE. Given in full, the CDR3 is CASSIATFRNTGELFF.

On this clone itself: From the germline J gene comes the end of the CDR3, since the read stops 3 residues before it. The chain has TRBV5-4 and TRBJ1-1; possible D gene TRBD1, 5 bases. Trimming removed 2 bases at V and 1 base at J, with 9 bases between. The CDR3 runs 14 residues. Germline lookup yields CDR1 SGHNT and CDR2 YYREEE (reference sequence). The CDR3 DNA, read in part, is TGTGCCAGCAGCTTTGGACAACAGAACACTGAA. Translated, it gives CASSFGQQNTE. The full CDR3 protein is CASSFGQQNTEAFF.

As to this clone: The read gets to within 3 residues of the CDR3 end, and the germline J gene fills in the rest. The chain uses TRBV5-1 and TRBJ1-2; no reliable D call. The CDR3 spans 14 residues. The germline V gene has CDR1 SGHRS and CDR2 YFSETQ. V lost 4 bases to trimming and J lost 0 bases, with 10 bases between them. The CDR3 loop reads CASSQGSANYGYTF. The sequenced CDR3 bases are TGCGCCAGCAGCCAAGGTTCAGCTAACTATGGC.

As concerns this clone: The read comes to an end 3 residues before the CDR3 does, leaving the germline J gene to fill in the end. V is TRBV9 and J is TRBJ2-4; no firm D call. This CDR3 contains 15 residues. Germline loops: CDR1 SGDLS, CDR2 YYNGEE. Between the trimmed V and J ends, which lost 3 bases and 0 bases, there was a span of 10 bases. CDR3 amino acids: CASSAGISAKNIQYF. CDR3 DNA, as far as it was read: TGTGCCAGCAGCGCGGGTATCTCAGCCAAAAACATT.